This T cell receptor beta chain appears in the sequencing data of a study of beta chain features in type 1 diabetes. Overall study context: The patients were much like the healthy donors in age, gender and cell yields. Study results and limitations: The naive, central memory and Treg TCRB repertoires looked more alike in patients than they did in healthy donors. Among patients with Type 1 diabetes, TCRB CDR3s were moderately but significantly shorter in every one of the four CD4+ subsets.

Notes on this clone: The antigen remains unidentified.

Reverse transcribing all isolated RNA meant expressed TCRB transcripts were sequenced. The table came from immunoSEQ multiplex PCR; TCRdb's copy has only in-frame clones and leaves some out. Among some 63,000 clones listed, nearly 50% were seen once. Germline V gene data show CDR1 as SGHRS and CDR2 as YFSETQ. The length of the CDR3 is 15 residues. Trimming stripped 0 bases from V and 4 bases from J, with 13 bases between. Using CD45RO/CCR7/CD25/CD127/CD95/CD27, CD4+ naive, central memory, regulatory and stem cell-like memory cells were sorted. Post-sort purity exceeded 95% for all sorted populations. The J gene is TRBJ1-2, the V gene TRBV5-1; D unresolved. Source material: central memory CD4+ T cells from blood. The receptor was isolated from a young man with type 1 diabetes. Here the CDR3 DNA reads TGCGCCAGCAGCTTGGCTGGGGAGGGTGGCTATGGCTACACCTTC. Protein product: CASSLAGEGGYGYTF.